This T cell receptor beta chain came from a study of blood T cell repertoires in COVID-19. Study context: The United States, Italy and Spain supplied acute and convalescent COVID-19 samples. Sources were T cells, B-cell-depleted T cells, or PBMCs; the material itself was cDNA or gDNA.

The germline gives CDR1 LNHDA, CDR2 SQIVND (reference sequence). The CDR3 sequence is 17 residues long. Trimming took off 6 bases at V and 0 bases at J, with 18 bases between the two ends. Enrollment of patients from Seattle took place during active infection, with longitudinal follow-up. In the source study's methods: Reference gene primer amplification gave nucleated cell count estimates. The assay was immunoSEQ multiplex PCR, and TCRdb's table has in-frame clones only and misses some. That table supplies the V and J calls and clone size; D and trimming were determined from the DNA. Of tens of thousands of clones in the sample, around 77% are singletons; the top ten hold roughly 2.4%.

Sequencing was performed on peripheral blood. The TCR originated in a man aged 65 to 79 with COVID-19, enrolled during active disease. This rearrangement joins TRBV19 to TRBJ2-1; tentatively, D is TRBD2 (5 bases). CDR3 sequence reads: CASSALSGAVSYNEQFF. The CDR3 region has the DNA TGTGCCAGTAGCGCCCTCAGCGGTGCGGTCTCCTACAATGAGCAGTTCTTC.